This entry lists 4 T cell receptor beta chains sequenced from one sample in a study of cytomegalovirus exposure and HLA in healthy donors. PCR involved 60 Vbeta and 13 Jbeta primers. Libraries were prepared by immunoSEQ multiplex PCR; TCRdb keeps only in-frame clonotypes and omits some of them. Found here are 100,000 to 150,000 clones, approximately 82% of them singletons; the top ten hold 20%. Sequencing was carried out using PBMCs. These receptors originate from a man aged 18-30 years in good health and CMV-seropositive.

With respect to this clone: At one of its ends the junction is not consistent with the germline gene, which may arise from a read error. The same CDR3 also results from other DNA sequences found in this sample. The chain couples TRBV7-2 to TRBJ1-6; perhaps TRBD1 as D (6 bases). The CDR3 sequence is 15 residues long. CDR1 and CDR2 from the germline V gene are SGHTA and FQGNSA. Here the CDR3 reads CASRAGDLYNSPLHF. Written as DNA, the CDR3 is TGTGCCAGCAGAGCAGGGGACCTCTATAATTCCCCCCTCCACTTT.

The V and J genes are TRBV27 and TRBJ2-2; D is possibly TRBD1 (7 bases). Per the germline V gene, CDR1 is MNHEY and CDR2 is SMNVEV (reference sequence). V was trimmed by 5 bases and J by 2 bases, leaving 15 bases between them. The CDR3 is 16 residues long. The CDR3 DNA sequence: TGTGCCAGCAGTCATACAGGGGAGGTAAACACCGGGGAGCTGTTTTTT. It encodes CASSHTGEVNTGELFF.

This CDR3 is CATSKQGAAYEQYF. CDR3 sequence (DNA): TGTGCCACCAGCAAACAGGGGGCGGCCTACGAGCAGTACTTC. The chain joins TRBV15 to TRBJ2-7, with 9 bases that match TRBD1. This CDR3 is 14 amino acids long. V lost 4 bases, J lost 2 bases, and 3 bases stayed unmatched. Germline loops: CDR1 LNHNV, CDR2 YYDKDF (reference sequence).

The V and J genes are TRBV29-1 and TRBJ1-2; 9 bases align to TRBD1. The germline CDR1 and CDR2 sequences are SQVTM and ANQGSEA. This CDR3 is 19 amino acids long. The V gene end was trimmed by 0 bases and the J gene end by 0 bases; junction bases not matched to a gene: 14. The CDR3 sequence is CSVEEWDRDPLSSNYGYTF. The CDR3, as DNA: TGCAGCGTTGAAGAGTGGGACAGGGACCCTCTGAGTTCTAACTATGGCTACACCTTC.